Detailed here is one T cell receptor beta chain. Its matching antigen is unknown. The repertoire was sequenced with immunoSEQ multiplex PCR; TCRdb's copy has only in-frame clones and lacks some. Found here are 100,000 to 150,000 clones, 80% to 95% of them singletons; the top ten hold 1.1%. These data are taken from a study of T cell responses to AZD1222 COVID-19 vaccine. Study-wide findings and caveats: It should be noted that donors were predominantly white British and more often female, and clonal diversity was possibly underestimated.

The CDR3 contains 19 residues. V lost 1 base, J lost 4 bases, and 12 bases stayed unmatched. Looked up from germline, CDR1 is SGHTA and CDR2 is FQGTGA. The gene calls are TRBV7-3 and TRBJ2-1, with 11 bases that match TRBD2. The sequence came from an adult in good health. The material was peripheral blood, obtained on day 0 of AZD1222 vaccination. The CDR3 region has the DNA TGTGCCAGCAGCTTAAGGGACCTGGGGGGACTAGCGGATTACAATGAGCAGTTCTTC. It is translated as CASSLRDLGGLADYNEQFF.